A selection of T cell receptor beta chains follows, all from one sample in a study of T cell repertoires in breast cancer. One entry per CDR3 protein results from TCRdb running MiXCR on the emulsion pairing reads. The table has nearly 40,000 distinct CDR3 sequences, about 48% seen once. Sequenced: CD8+ T cells. Receptors were obtained from a pool of human donors with breast cancer or a healthy control (not recorded which). The CDR3 runs from the conserved cysteine through the conserved F or W. Fields, in order: V gene, clone size, D gene, J gene, CDR3 length, CDR3 protein, CDR3 DNA. The D gene is left open where the match is weak. Only part of the rows carry a size: once, few, many, or a class if the clone is expanded.

v_call: TRBV12-3/TRBV12-4
clone_size: .
d_call: .
j_call: TRBJ2-7
cdr3_length: 13
cdr3_aa: CASTYSSQYEQYF
cdr3_nt: TGTGCCAGTACCTATTCATCGCAGTACGAGCAGTACTTC

v_call: TRBV14
clone_size: .
d_call: .
j_call: TRBJ1-3
cdr3_length: 18
cdr3_aa: CASSPTRWDTGRGNTIYF
cdr3_nt: TGTGCCAGCAGCCCCACCCGGTGGGACACAGGGAGGGGAAACACCATATATTTT

v_call: TRBV7-6
clone_size: .
d_call: .
j_call: TRBJ2-3
cdr3_length: 16
cdr3_aa: CASSSPGSAITDTQYF
cdr3_nt: TGTGCCAGCAGCTCCCCCGGGAGCGCTATAACAGATACGCAGTATTTT

v_call: TRBV5-1
clone_size: many
d_call: .
j_call: TRBJ1-2
cdr3_length: 13
cdr3_aa: CASSRTDSYGYTF
cdr3_nt: TGCGCCAGCAGCCGGACGGATTCCTATGGCTACACCTTC

v_call: TRBV7-6
clone_size: many
d_call: .
j_call: TRBJ1-5
cdr3_length: 15
cdr3_aa: CASSLAWRSNQPQHF
cdr3_nt: TGTGCCAGCAGCTTAGCTTGGAGGAGCAATCAGCCCCAGCATTTT

v_call: TRBV29-1
clone_size: once
d_call: TRBD2
j_call: TRBJ2-3
cdr3_length: 16
cdr3_aa: CSVRSGTKGAQDTQYF
cdr3_nt: TGCAGCGTTCGTAGCGGGACCAAAGGAGCCCAAGATACGCAGTATTTT

v_call: TRBV12-3/TRBV12-4
clone_size: .
d_call: .
j_call: TRBJ2-1
cdr3_length: 15
cdr3_aa: CASSLETGIYNEQFF
cdr3_nt: TGTGCCAGCAGTTTAGAGACGGGGATATACAATGAGCAGTTCTTC

v_call: TRBV2
clone_size: .
d_call: .
j_call: TRBJ2-5
cdr3_length: 13
cdr3_aa: CASKLILGETQYF
cdr3_nt: TGTGCCAGCAAACTAATCCTTGGAGAGACCCAGTACTTC

v_call: TRBV27
clone_size: .
d_call: .
j_call: TRBJ2-5
cdr3_length: 13
cdr3_aa: CASSLSLEGTQYF
cdr3_nt: TGTGCCAGCAGTTTATCCCTAGAAGGGACCCAGTACTTC

v_call: TRBV28
clone_size: few
d_call: .
j_call: TRBJ2-4
cdr3_length: 15
cdr3_aa: CASSNRLLAKNIQYF
cdr3_nt: TGTGCCAGCAGTAACAGACTTTTAGCCAAAAACATTCAGTACTTC

v_call: TRBV20-1
clone_size: .
d_call: TRBD2
j_call: TRBJ2-7
cdr3_length: 16
cdr3_aa: CSARLAGASSRSEQYF
cdr3_nt: TGCAGTGCTCGACTAGCGGGGGCCTCTTCCCGCTCCGAGCAGTACTTC

v_call: TRBV27
clone_size: .
d_call: .
j_call: TRBJ1-6
cdr3_length: 16
cdr3_aa: CASSRRAGMYNSPLHF
cdr3_nt: TGTGCCAGCAGCCGGCGGGCCGGGATGTATAATTCACCCCTCCACTTT

v_call: TRBV4-1
clone_size: many
d_call: TRBD1
j_call: TRBJ1-2
cdr3_length: 15
cdr3_aa: CASSQTRGEDYGYTF
cdr3_nt: TGCGCCAGCAGCCAGACCAGGGGGGAAGACTATGGCTACACCTTC

v_call: TRBV7-2
clone_size: few
d_call: .
j_call: TRBJ1-2
cdr3_length: 12
cdr3_aa: CASSLSQGPYTF
cdr3_nt: TGTGCCAGCAGCTTATCGCAGGGGCCCTACACCTTC

v_call: TRBV11-2
clone_size: .
d_call: .
j_call: TRBJ2-1
cdr3_length: 14
cdr3_aa: CASSFGLDYNEQFF
cdr3_nt: TGTGCCAGCAGCTTTGGACTGGACTACAATGAGCAGTTCTTC

v_call: TRBV4-1
clone_size: many
d_call: .
j_call: TRBJ1-5
cdr3_length: 15
cdr3_aa: CASSQRVGGNQPQHF
cdr3_nt: TGCGCCAGCAGCCAGAGGGTGGGCGGAAATCAGCCCCAGCATTTT

v_call: TRBV27
clone_size: few
d_call: .
j_call: TRBJ2-1
cdr3_length: 13
cdr3_aa: CASSLIGGNEQFF
cdr3_nt: TGTGCCAGCAGTTTAATAGGAGGGAATGAGCAGTTCTTC

v_call: TRBV6-1
clone_size: few
d_call: .
j_call: TRBJ2-2
cdr3_length: 15
cdr3_aa: CASIRQIPNTGELFF
cdr3_nt: TGTGCCAGCATAAGGCAGATACCCAACACCGGGGAGCTGTTTTTT

v_call: TRBV12-3/TRBV12-4
clone_size: .
d_call: TRBD2
j_call: TRBJ2-2
cdr3_length: 16
cdr3_aa: CASSSSSGGSFGELFF
cdr3_nt: TGTGCCAGCAGTTCTTCTAGCGGGGGGTCTTTCGGGGAGCTGTTTTTT

v_call: TRBV5-1
clone_size: .
d_call: TRBD1
j_call: TRBJ2-1
cdr3_length: 13
cdr3_aa: CASRDRVSNEQFF
cdr3_nt: TGCGCCAGCCGGGACAGGGTATCCAATGAGCAGTTCTTC

v_call: TRBV5-1
clone_size: .
d_call: .
j_call: TRBJ1-1
cdr3_length: 14
cdr3_aa: CASVPDSTGTEAFF
cdr3_nt: TGCGCCAGCGTACCGGACTCAACGGGCACTGAAGCTTTCTTT

v_call: TRBV7-2
clone_size: .
d_call: .
j_call: TRBJ1-5
cdr3_length: 13
cdr3_aa: CASSLVANQPQHF
cdr3_nt: TGTGCCAGCAGCTTAGTTGCTAACCAGCCCCAGCATTTT

v_call: TRBV2
clone_size: many
d_call: .
j_call: TRBJ2-3
cdr3_length: 12
cdr3_aa: CASSELVAPQYF
cdr3_nt: TGTGCCAGCAGTGAACTAGTAGCCCCGCAGTATTTT

v_call: TRBV2
clone_size: few
d_call: .
j_call: TRBJ2-1
cdr3_length: 11
cdr3_aa: CASSESGRKFF
cdr3_nt: TGTGCCAGCAGTGAATCGGGGAGAAAGTTCTTC

v_call: TRBV11-2
clone_size: few
d_call: .
j_call: TRBJ1-1
cdr3_length: 16
cdr3_aa: CASSLVFSRLYTEAFF
cdr3_nt: TGTGCCAGCAGCTTAGTATTTAGCCGCTTGTACACTGAAGCTTTCTTT

v_call: TRBV10-3
clone_size: .
d_call: .
j_call: TRBJ1-6
cdr3_length: 15
cdr3_aa: CAISGAGPSNSPLHF
cdr3_nt: TGTGCCATCAGTGGCGCGGGGCCCAGTAATTCACCCCTCCACTTT

v_call: TRBV7-2
clone_size: few
d_call: TRBD2
j_call: TRBJ2-7
cdr3_length: 15
cdr3_aa: CASSLASGRASEQYF
cdr3_nt: TGTGCCAGCAGCCTCGCTAGCGGGAGGGCCTCCGAGCAGTACTTC

v_call: TRBV6-1
clone_size: .
d_call: .
j_call: TRBJ2-1
cdr3_length: 16
cdr3_aa: CASRTRQASSYNEQFF
cdr3_nt: TGTGCCAGCAGGACCAGACAGGCTAGCTCCTACAATGAGCAGTTCTTC

v_call: TRBV5-1
clone_size: .
d_call: .
j_call: TRBJ1-1
cdr3_length: 14
cdr3_aa: CASSTGIMNTEAFF
cdr3_nt: TGCGCCAGCAGCACCGGAATTATGAACACTGAAGCTTTCTTT

v_call: TRBV28
clone_size: few
d_call: .
j_call: TRBJ2-1
cdr3_length: 16
cdr3_aa: CASSSLGWGRDNEQFF
cdr3_nt: TGTGCCAGCAGCTCCCTAGGGTGGGGCAGGGACAATGAGCAGTTCTTC

v_call: TRBV6-6
clone_size: .
d_call: TRBD1
j_call: TRBJ1-3
cdr3_length: 14
cdr3_aa: CASSHRGAGNTIYF
cdr3_nt: TGTGCCAGCAGCCACAGGGGAGCTGGAAACACCATATATTTT

v_call: TRBV2
clone_size: .
d_call: TRBD2
j_call: TRBJ2-3
cdr3_length: 15
cdr3_aa: CASSDVGGSWDTQYF
cdr3_nt: TGTGCCAGCAGTGATGTCGGGGGGAGTTGGGATACGCAGTATTTT

v_call: TRBV7-2
clone_size: .
d_call: TRBD1
j_call: TRBJ2-5
cdr3_length: 13
cdr3_aa: CASRRGGFETQYF
cdr3_nt: TGTGCCAGCAGGAGAGGGGGCTTTGAGACCCAGTACTTC

v_call: TRBV18
clone_size: .
d_call: TRBD1
j_call: TRBJ1-1
cdr3_length: 13
cdr3_aa: CASSRDSFTEAFF
cdr3_nt: TGTGCCAGCTCTCGGGACAGCTTCACTGAAGCTTTCTTT

v_call: TRBV12-3/TRBV12-4
clone_size: .
d_call: .
j_call: TRBJ2-4
cdr3_length: 11
cdr3_aa: CASSFSNIQYF
cdr3_nt: TGTGCCAGCAGTTTCTCGAACATTCAGTACTTC

v_call: TRBV20-1
clone_size: once
d_call: .
j_call: TRBJ1-4
cdr3_length: 16
cdr3_aa: CSAKIDIAATNDFLFF
cdr3_nt: TGCAGTGCTAAGATTGATATTGCGGCAACTAATGATTTCTTGTTTTTT

v_call: TRBV25-1
clone_size: .
d_call: .
j_call: TRBJ2-1
cdr3_length: 15
cdr3_aa: CASRKGGREDDEQFF
cdr3_nt: TGTGCCAGCAGAAAAGGCGGCAGGGAGGACGATGAGCAGTTCTTC

v_call: TRBV20-1
clone_size: .
d_call: .
j_call: TRBJ2-5
cdr3_length: 10
cdr3_aa: CSAREKAQYF
cdr3_nt: TGCAGTGCTCGAGAGAAGGCCCAGTACTTC

v_call: TRBV10-3
clone_size: .
d_call: TRBD1
j_call: TRBJ1-3
cdr3_length: 18
cdr3_aa: CAIRKRTGANTSGNTIYF
cdr3_nt: TGTGCCATCAGAAAAAGGACAGGAGCAAATACATCTGGAAACACCATATATTTT

v_call: TRBV5-1
clone_size: .
d_call: .
j_call: TRBJ2-1
cdr3_length: 12
cdr3_aa: CASSLISTEQFF
cdr3_nt: TGCGCCAGCAGCTTGATAAGCACTGAGCAGTTCTTC

v_call: TRBV3-1
clone_size: few
d_call: TRBD2
j_call: TRBJ2-5
cdr3_length: 15
cdr3_aa: CASRLGLAGQETQYF
cdr3_nt: TGTGCCAGCAGATTGGGACTAGCGGGACAAGAGACCCAGTACTTC

v_call: TRBV12-3/TRBV12-4
clone_size: once
d_call: .
j_call: TRBJ1-2
cdr3_length: 12
cdr3_aa: CASSFPRYGYTF
cdr3_nt: TGTGCCAGCAGTTTTCCTCGATATGGCTACACCTTC

v_call: TRBV20-1
clone_size: few
d_call: TRBD2
j_call: TRBJ2-2
cdr3_length: 17
cdr3_aa: CSARDVTSGGNTGELFF
cdr3_nt: TGCAGTGCTAGAGATGTGACTAGCGGAGGGAACACCGGGGAGCTGTTTTTT

v_call: TRBV4-2
clone_size: .
d_call: .
j_call: TRBJ2-4
cdr3_length: 14
cdr3_aa: CASGPGDKKNIQYF
cdr3_nt: TGTGCCAGCGGTCCGGGTGACAAAAAAAACATTCAGTACTTC